These 20 T cell receptor beta chains were all obtained from the same sample, sequenced in a study of CD8+CD57+ T cells in acquired aplastic anemia. Sequencing involved patients with CD8+CD57+ cell expansion previously shown by flow cytometry. CDR3 and TCR beta VDJ profiling relied on genomic DNA as the template. In TCRdb, the reads were re-called with MiXCR into one record per CDR3 protein. The table includes about half a million distinct CDR3 sequences, roughly a third detected once. The specimen was sorted CD4+, CD8+, or CD8+CD57+ T cells (not recorded which) from PBMCs. These receptor sequences come from a human donor with aplastic anemia.

The chain has TRBV2 and TRBJ1-6; possible D gene TRBD1, 6 bases. The CDR3 is made up of 13 amino acids. Trimming pared 8 bases from V and 5 bases from J, leaving 10 bases between. CDR1 is SNHLY and CDR2 is FYNNEI in the germline V gene. The CDR3 DNA follows: TGTGCCAGCGCCCGACAGGATAATTCACCCCTCCACTTT. It encodes CASARQDNSPLHF.

This clonotype appeared many times. The V gene is TRBV29-1, the J gene TRBJ2-2, with TRBD2 identical over 8 bases. The CDR3 loop spans 13 amino acids. J was trimmed by 4 bases and V by 2 bases; bases with no gene match: 0. Germline V lookup: CDR1 SQVTM, CDR2 ANQGSEA. CDR3 in amino acids: CSVESGSTGELFF. The CDR3 bases are TGCAGCGTTGAAAGCGGGAGCACCGGGGAGCTGTTTTTT.

This rearrangement joins TRBV9 to TRBJ1-3; weak D call: TRBD1 (5 bases). There are 16 residues in the CDR3. V was clipped by 4 bases and J by 4 bases, with 18 bases between them. The V gene's germline CDR1 is SGDLS and CDR2 YYNGEE. The DNA of the CDR3 is TGTGCCAGCAGCCTGGGGGTCGGGGGTACGGGAAACACCATATATTTT. As protein: CASSLGVGGTGNTIYF.

With respect to this clonotype: A junction end diverges from the germline sequence, so it may reflect a read error. The chain recombines TRBV10-1 with TRBJ2-5; D remains unclear. CDR3 length equals 8 residues. Germline V gene lookup returns CDR1 WNHNN and CDR2 SYGVQD (reference sequence). DNA for the CDR3: TGCGCCAGCAGTGAGTCGAGGTTC. Amino acid sequence: CASSESRF.

The CDR3 bases are TGTGCCAGCAGAACCGGGAGCATTTTCGGTAATGAGCAGTTCTTC. Translated: CASRTGSIFGNEQFF. This chain links TRBV12-3 or TRBV12-4 with TRBJ2-1; possible D gene TRBD2, 6 bases. This CDR3 has 15 residues. Trimming took off 6 bases at V and 7 bases at J, with 19 bases between the two ends.

Many counts were recorded for this clonotype. The genes are TRBV2 and TRBJ1-1, with D tentatively TRBD1 (5 bases). Trimming shortened V by 3 bases and J by 2 bases, and 13 bases separated the two germline ends. The germline CDR1 and CDR2 sequences are SNHLY and FYNNEI. CDR3 size: 15 residues. Here the CDR3 reads CASSEEWRGNTEAFF. CDR3 in DNA: TGTGCCAGCAGTGAGGAGTGGAGGGGAAACACTGAAGCTTTCTTT.

This clonotype came up many times. The rearrangement links TRBV7-2 to TRBJ1-2; D unresolved. Germline lookup yields CDR1 SGHTA and CDR2 FQGNSA. This CDR3 region has 13 residues. V lost 4 bases, J lost 4 bases, and 10 bases lay in between. Written as DNA, the CDR3 is TGTGCCAGCAGCTCCAAGGGTGGCTATGGCTACACCTTC. Translated, it gives CASSSKGGYGYTF.

This sequence joins TRBV12-3 or TRBV12-4 and TRBJ1-1; D might be TRBD1 (5 bases). V was clipped by 3 bases and J by 5 bases, with 16 bases between them. The CDR3 is 15 amino acids. The CDR3 spells CASSLGDGSGTEAFF. CDR3 sequence (DNA): TGTGCCAGCAGTTTGGGGGACGGCTCGGGTACTGAAGCTTTCTTT.

The V gene is TRBV7-2, the J gene TRBJ1-2; TRBD1 matches at 8 bases. Germline V CDR1 and CDR2: SGHTA, FQGNSA. This CDR3 has 14 amino acids. Unmatched junction bases numbered 11, after V lost 6 bases and J lost 8 bases. Here the CDR3 DNA reads TGTGCCAGCAGTAAGGACAGGGTAGGACAGGGCTACACCTTC. Translated, it gives CASSKDRVGQGYTF.

This clonotype was picked up a small number of times. This CDR3 is missing its conserved last phenylalanine or tryptophan, likely due to a read error. The V and J genes are TRBV7-2 and TRBJ1-1; D is unresolved. This CDR3 has 13 residues. The germline V and J ends were trimmed by 2 bases and 2 bases, with 6 bases remaining between them. The V gene's germline CDR1 is SGHTA and CDR2 FQGNSA. This CDR3 is CASSLYINTEAFS. The CDR3 DNA is TGTGCCAGCAGCTTATATATCAACACTGAAGCTTTCTCT.

This clonotype was seen ten or more times. The chain uses TRBV10-3 and TRBJ2-7, with 7 bases lining up with TRBD1. Germline trimming cut 5 bases from V and 3 bases from J; bases unmatched to any gene: 7. The CDR3 totals 14 residues. The germline V gene has CDR1 ENHRY and CDR2 SYGVKD. The CDR3 DNA reads TGTGCCATCAGTCAAGAACAGGGGATCTACGAGCAGTACTTC. Protein: CAISQEQGIYEQYF.

On this clonotype: A read error may explain this, as a much larger clone is one base away. The V call is TRBV19, the J call TRBJ2-1; 8 nucleotides line up with TRBD1. Germline trimming cut 5 bases from V and 7 bases from J; bases unmatched to any gene: 10. CDR1 LNHDA and CDR2 SQIVND come from the germline V gene (reference sequence). The CDR3 loop spans 15 amino acids. Here the CDR3 reads CASSLPRDRNNEQFF. DNA for the CDR3: TGTGCCAGTAGTCTCCCCAGGGACAGGAATAATGAGCAGTTCTTC.

V is TRBV12-3 or TRBV12-4 and J is TRBJ1-2, with 7 bases matching TRBD1. Trimming removed 2 bases from V and 5 bases from J; junction bases left unmatched: 11. The CDR3 sequence is 16 residues long. The CDR3 spells CASSLIRGQMIYGYTF. The CDR3 region has the DNA TGTGCCAGCAGTTTAATAAGGGGACAGATGATTTATGGCTACACCTTC.

On this clonotype: This clone may be a read error of a much larger clone one base away. Here the CDR3 DNA reads TGTGCCAGCAGCTCGATAGCCCTCGCAAACGAGCAGTACTTC. Translation: CASSSIALANEQYF. V and J are TRBV7-9 and TRBJ2-7; no firm D call. Per germline, CDR1 SEHNR and CDR2 FQNEAQ (reference sequence). The V gene lost 4 bases and the J gene lost 5 bases, with 15 bases spanning the gap. The CDR3 has 14 residues.

At least ten counts were recorded for this clonotype. The chain joins TRBV7-9 to TRBJ1-1; 8 nucleotides agree with TRBD1. This CDR3 has 13 residues. CDR1 is SEHNR and CDR2 is FQNEAQ in the germline V gene (reference sequence). After removal of 5 bases from V and 5 bases from J, the junction contained 4 bases not matched to a gene. In nucleotides, the CDR3 is TGTGCCAGCAGCACAGGGGGAGGGACTGAAGCTTTCTTT. This codes for CASSTGGGTEAFF.

The chain combines TRBV6-1 with TRBJ1-6, with TRBD1 as a possible D gene (5 bases). The length of the CDR3 is 13 residues. The V end lost 3 bases, the J end lost 16 bases, and 16 bases lay between the germline ends. Germline-derived CDR1 and CDR2 are MNHNS and SASEGT. Here the CDR3 reads CASSEFSAGSLHF. CDR3 DNA sequence: TGTGCCAGCAGTGAGTTCTCGGCAGGGTCTCTCCACTTT.

This clonotype came up many times. The rearrangement links TRBV29-1 to TRBJ2-5; D not certain. The CDR3 totals 11 residues. Germline CDR1 reads SQVTM; CDR2 reads ANQGSEA. V was cut by 7 bases and J by 5 bases, with 11 bases left in between. The CDR3 DNA reads as TGCAGCGGTAGAGTTCTCGAGACCCAGTACTTC. This gives the protein CSGRVLETQYF.

In its sample, this clonotype was seen a few times. The chain links TRBV6-1 to TRBJ2-2; no clear D gene. V was trimmed by 3 bases and J by 5 bases, leaving 16 bases between them. The CDR3 loop spans 16 amino acids. Per the germline V gene, CDR1 is MNHNS and CDR2 is SASEGT. The CDR3 reads CASSDVGSGRTGELFF. CDR3 coding DNA: TGTGCCAGCAGTGATGTTGGGTCAGGACGAACCGGGGAGCTGTTTTTT.

This clonotype appeared a single time. Lacking the conserved final phenylalanine or tryptophan, this CDR3 likely reflects a read error. This chain links TRBV11-2 with TRBJ2-1; 7 bases align to TRBD2. Trimming at V came to 3 bases and at J to 3 bases, leaving 2 bases not matched to a gene. CDR3 length: 14 residues. CDR1 SGHAT and CDR2 FQNNGV come from the germline V gene. The CDR3 region is CASSLGGSYNEQFS. The DNA of the CDR3 is TGTGCCAGCAGCTTGGGGGGGAGCTACAATGAGCAGTTCTCC.

This clonotype was seen more than once but under ten times. This chain connects TRBV5-1 to TRBJ1-1; 7 positions agree with TRBD1. This CDR3 has 14 residues. Per germline, CDR1 SGHRS and CDR2 YFSETQ. V was pared by 2 bases and J by 9 bases, with 10 bases of the junction left unmatched. This CDR3 is CASSFEGAGGKAFF. DNA of the CDR3: TGCGCCAGCAGCTTTGAGGGGGCGGGGGGGAAAGCTTTCTTT. Looking up the rest from reference TRBV5-1 and TRBJ1-1 gives the full variable domain: KAGVTQTPRYLIKTRGQQVTLSCSPISGHRSVSWYQQTPGQGLQFLFEYFSETQRNKGNFPGRFSGRQFSNSRSEMNVSTLELGDSALYLCASSFEGAGGKAFFGQGTRLTVV.